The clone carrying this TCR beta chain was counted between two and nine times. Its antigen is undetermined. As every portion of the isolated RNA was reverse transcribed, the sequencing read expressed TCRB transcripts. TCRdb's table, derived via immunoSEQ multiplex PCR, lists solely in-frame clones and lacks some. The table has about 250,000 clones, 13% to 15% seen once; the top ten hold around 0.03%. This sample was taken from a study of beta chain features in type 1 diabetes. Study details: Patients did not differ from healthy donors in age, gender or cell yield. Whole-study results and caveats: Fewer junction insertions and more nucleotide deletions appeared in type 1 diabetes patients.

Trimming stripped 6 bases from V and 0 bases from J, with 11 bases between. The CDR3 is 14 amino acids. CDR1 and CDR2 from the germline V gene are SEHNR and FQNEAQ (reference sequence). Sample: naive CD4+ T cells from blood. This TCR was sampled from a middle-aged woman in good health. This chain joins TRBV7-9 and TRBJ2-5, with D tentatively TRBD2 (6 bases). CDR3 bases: TGTGCCAGCAGATTACGGGAGTACCAAGAGACCCAGTACTTC. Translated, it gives CASRLREYQETQYF.